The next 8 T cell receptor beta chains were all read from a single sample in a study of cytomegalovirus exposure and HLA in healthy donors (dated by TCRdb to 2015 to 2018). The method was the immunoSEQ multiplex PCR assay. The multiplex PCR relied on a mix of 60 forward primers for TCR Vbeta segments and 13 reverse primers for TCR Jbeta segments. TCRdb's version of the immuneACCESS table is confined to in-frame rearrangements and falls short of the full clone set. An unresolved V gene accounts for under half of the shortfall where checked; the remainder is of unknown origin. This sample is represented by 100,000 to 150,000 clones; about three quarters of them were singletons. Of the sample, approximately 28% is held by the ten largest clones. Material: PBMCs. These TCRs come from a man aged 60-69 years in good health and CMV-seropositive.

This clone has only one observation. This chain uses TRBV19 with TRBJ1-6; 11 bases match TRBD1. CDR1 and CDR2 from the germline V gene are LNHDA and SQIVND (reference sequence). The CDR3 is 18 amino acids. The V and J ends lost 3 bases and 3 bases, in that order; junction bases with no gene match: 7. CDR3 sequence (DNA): TGTGCCAGTAGTATTGGCGGGACAGGGGGTATCTATAATTCACCCCTCCACTTT. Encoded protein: CASSIGGTGGIYNSPLHF. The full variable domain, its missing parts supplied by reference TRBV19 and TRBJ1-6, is DGGITQSPKYLFRKEGQNVTLSCEQNLNHDAMYWYRQDPGQGLRLIYYSQIVNDFQKGDIAEGYSVSREKKESFPLTVTSAQKNPTAFYLCASSIGGTGGIYNSPLHFGNGTRLTVT.

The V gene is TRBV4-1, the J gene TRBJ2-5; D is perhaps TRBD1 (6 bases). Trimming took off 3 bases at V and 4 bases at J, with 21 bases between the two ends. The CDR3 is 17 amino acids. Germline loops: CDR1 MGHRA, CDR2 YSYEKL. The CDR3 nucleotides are TGCGCCAGCAGCCAGGGGTCCGGCAGGGGATCTCCAGAGACCCAGTACTTC. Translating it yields CASSQGSGRGSPETQYF.

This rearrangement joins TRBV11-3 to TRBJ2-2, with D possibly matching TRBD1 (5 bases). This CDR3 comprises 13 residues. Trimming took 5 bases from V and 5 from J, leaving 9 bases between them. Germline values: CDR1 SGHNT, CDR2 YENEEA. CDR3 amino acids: CASSPRETGELFF. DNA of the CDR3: TGTGCCAGCAGCCCCAGGGAAACCGGGGAGCTGTTTTTT.

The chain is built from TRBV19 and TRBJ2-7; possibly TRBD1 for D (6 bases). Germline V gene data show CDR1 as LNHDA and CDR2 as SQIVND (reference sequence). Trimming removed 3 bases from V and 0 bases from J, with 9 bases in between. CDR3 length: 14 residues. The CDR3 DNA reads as TGTGCCAGTAGTATGTTGGGGGCCTCCTACGAGCAGTACTTC. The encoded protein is CASSMLGASYEQYF.

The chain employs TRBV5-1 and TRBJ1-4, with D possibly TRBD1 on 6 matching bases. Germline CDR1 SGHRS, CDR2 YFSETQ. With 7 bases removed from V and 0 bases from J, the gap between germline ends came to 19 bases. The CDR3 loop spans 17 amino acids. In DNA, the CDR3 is TGCGCCAGCGCCAGAGGACAGCTTACGACAACTAATGAAAAACTGTTTTTT. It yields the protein CASARGQLTTTNEKLFF. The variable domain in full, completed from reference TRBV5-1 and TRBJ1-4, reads KAGVTQTPRYLIKTRGQQVTLSCSPISGHRSVSWYQQTPGQGLQFLFEYFSETQRNKGNFPGRFSGRQFSNSRSEMNVSTLELGDSALYLCASARGQLTTTNEKLFFGSGTQLSVL.

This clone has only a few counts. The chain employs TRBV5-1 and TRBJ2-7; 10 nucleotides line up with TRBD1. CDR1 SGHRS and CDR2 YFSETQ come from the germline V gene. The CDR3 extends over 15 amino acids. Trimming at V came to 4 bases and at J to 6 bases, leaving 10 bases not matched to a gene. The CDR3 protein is CASSTETGGRGEQYF. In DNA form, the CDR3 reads TGCGCCAGCAGCACAGAGACAGGGGGCAGGGGCGAGCAGTACTTC.

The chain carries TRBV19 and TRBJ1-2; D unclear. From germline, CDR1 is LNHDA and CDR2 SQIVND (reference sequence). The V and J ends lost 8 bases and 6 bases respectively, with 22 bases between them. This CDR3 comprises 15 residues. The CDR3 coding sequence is TGTGCCAGTGCCAGGTACGGGGTTCTAAACGATGGCTACACCTTC. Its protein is CASARYGVLNDGYTF.

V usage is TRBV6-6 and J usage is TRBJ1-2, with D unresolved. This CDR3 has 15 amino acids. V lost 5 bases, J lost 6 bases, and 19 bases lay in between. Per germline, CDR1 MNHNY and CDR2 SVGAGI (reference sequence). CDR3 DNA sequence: TGTGCCAGCAGTCCCTCTCGCCAGGCCGTAGATGGCTACACCTTC. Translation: CASSPSRQAVDGYTF.